This T cell receptor (beta chain) was captured by sequencing in a study of T cells in Graves' hyperthyroidism and ophthalmopathy. V was shortened by 2 bases and J by 6 bases, with 11 bases between the two germline ends. CDR1 is SGHRS and CDR2 is YFSETQ in the germline V gene. The CDR3 is 13 residues long. Authors of the study amplified TCR beta CDR3 regions from RNA transcripts. A set of HTBI primers served as the primers for a first-round RT-PCR of the TCR CDR3. Each CDR3 protein gets one entry after TCRdb re-called the multiplex PCR reads with MiXCR. Of 450,000 to 700,000 distinct CDR3 sequences in the sample, 46% were seen once.

V is TRBV5-1 and J is TRBJ1-2; no reliable D call. Sequenced input: peripheral blood or thyroid tissue (not recorded which). The clonotype was recovered from an adult woman with Graves' disease, either hyperthyroidism or ophthalmopathy (not recorded which). Written as DNA, the CDR3 is TGCGCCAGCAGCTTAGGTGTCCGGGATGGCTACACCTTC. This sequence encodes CASSLGVRDGYTF. The complete variable domain, with remaining parts taken from reference TRBV5-1 and TRBJ1-2, reads KAGVTQTPRYLIKTRGQQVTLSCSPISGHRSVSWYQQTPGQGLQFLFEYFSETQRNKGNFPGRFSGRQFSNSRSEMNVSTLELGDSALYLCASSLGVRDGYTFGSGTRLTVV.